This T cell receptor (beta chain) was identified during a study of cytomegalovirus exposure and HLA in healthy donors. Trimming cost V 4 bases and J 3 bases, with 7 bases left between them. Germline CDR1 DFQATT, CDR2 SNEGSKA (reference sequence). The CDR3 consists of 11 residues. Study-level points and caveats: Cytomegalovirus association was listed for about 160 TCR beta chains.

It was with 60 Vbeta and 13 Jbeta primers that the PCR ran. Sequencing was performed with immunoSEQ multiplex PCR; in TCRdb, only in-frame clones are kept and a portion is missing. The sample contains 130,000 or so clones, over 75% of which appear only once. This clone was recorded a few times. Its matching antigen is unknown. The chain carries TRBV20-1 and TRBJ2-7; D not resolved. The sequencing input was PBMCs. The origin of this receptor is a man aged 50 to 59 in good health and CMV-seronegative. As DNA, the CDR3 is TGCAGTGCTATTTCAAACTACGAGCAGTACTTC. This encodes CSAISNYEQYF.